This is a list of T cell receptor beta chains from one sample in a study of cytomegalovirus exposure and HLA in healthy donors. Produced via immunoSEQ multiplex PCR; TCRdb's table is partial and in-frame only. The data contain around 160,000 clones, about 71% of them singletons. Sequenced input: PBMCs. All receptors derive from a middle-aged man in good health and CMV-seronegative. Both conserved end residues are part of each CDR3. The D gene is left open where the match is weak. Part of the rows lack a size; the others show once, few, many or a class for expanded clones.

D gene: .
clone size: .
V gene: TRBV25-1
CDR3 length: 14
J gene: TRBJ2-3
CDR3 protein: CASSGWGRTDTQYF
CDR3 DNA: TGTGCCAGCAGTGGGTGGGGGAGGACAGATACGCAGTATTTT

D gene: TRBD1
clone size: .
V gene: TRBV12-5
CDR3 length: 16
J gene: TRBJ2-3
CDR3 protein: CASGSGTAGDTDTQYF
CDR3 DNA: TGTGCTAGTGGTTCAGGGACAGCTGGGGACACAGATACGCAGTATTTT

D gene: .
clone size: .
V gene: TRBV5-8
CDR3 length: 13
J gene: TRBJ1-1
CDR3 protein: CASSVGANTEAFF
CDR3 DNA: TGTGCCAGCAGCGTGGGGGCGAACACTGAAGCTTTCTTT

D gene: .
clone size: .
V gene: TRBV6-1
CDR3 length: 14
J gene: TRBJ1-3
CDR3 protein: CASSDKSTGNTIYF
CDR3 DNA: TGTGCCAGCAGTGACAAATCTACGGGAAACACCATATATTTT

D gene: .
clone size: once
V gene: TRBV19
CDR3 length: 15
J gene: TRBJ1-3
CDR3 protein: CASSILGGAGNTIYF
CDR3 DNA: TGTGCCAGTAGTATCCTGGGAGGGGCTGGAAACACCATATATTTT

D gene: TRBD1
clone size: .
V gene: TRBV6-5
CDR3 length: 16
J gene: TRBJ1-1
CDR3 protein: CASSYSRTGRGTEAFF
CDR3 DNA: TGTGCCAGCAGTTACTCCCGGACAGGGAGGGGCACTGAAGCTTTCTTT

D gene: TRBD1
clone size: .
V gene: TRBV19
CDR3 length: 13
J gene: TRBJ1-2
CDR3 protein: CASTMDRGYGYTF
CDR3 DNA: TGTGCCAGTACCATGGACAGGGGCTATGGCTACACCTTC

D gene: .
clone size: .
V gene: TRBV2
CDR3 length: 11
J gene: TRBJ1-2
CDR3 protein: CASSAGGGYTF
CDR3 DNA: TGTGCCAGCAGTGCCGGGGGAGGCTACACCTTC

D gene: .
clone size: .
V gene: TRBV2
CDR3 length: 15
J gene: TRBJ1-1
CDR3 protein: CASSVFGARNTEAFF
CDR3 DNA: TGTGCCAGCAGTGTCTTCGGTGCTAGAAACACTGAAGCTTTCTTT

D gene: .
clone size: .
V gene: TRBV6-5
CDR3 length: 14
J gene: TRBJ1-5
CDR3 protein: CASSLDRQNQPQHF
CDR3 DNA: TGTGCCAGCAGTCTGGACAGACAGAATCAGCCCCAGCATTTT

D gene: TRBD1
clone size: .
V gene: TRBV19
CDR3 length: 15
J gene: TRBJ1-2
CDR3 protein: CASSFSRDSFYGYTF
CDR3 DNA: TGTGCCAGTAGTTTCAGCCGGGACAGCTTTTATGGCTACACCTTC

D gene: TRBD1
clone size: once
V gene: TRBV6-1
CDR3 length: 15
J gene: TRBJ2-2
CDR3 protein: CASRKGQGVTGELFF
CDR3 DNA: TGTGCCAGCAGGAAGGGACAGGGCGTCACCGGGGAGCTGTTTTTT

D gene: .
clone size: .
V gene: TRBV15
CDR3 length: 12
J gene: TRBJ1-1
CDR3 protein: CATSREPGGAFF
CDR3 DNA: TGTGCCACCAGCAGAGAACCCGGGGGAGCTTTCTTT

D gene: TRBD1
clone size: .
V gene: TRBV2
CDR3 length: 13
J gene: TRBJ1-6
CDR3 protein: CASSGGQGRPLHF
CDR3 DNA: TGTGCCAGCAGTGGGGGACAGGGACGACCCCTCCACTTT

D gene: TRBD1
clone size: .
V gene: TRBV7-9
CDR3 length: 14
J gene: TRBJ2-1
CDR3 protein: CASSFGQGSNEQFF
CDR3 DNA: TGTGCCAGCAGCTTCGGACAGGGTAGCAATGAGCAGTTCTTC

D gene: TRBD1
clone size: .
V gene: TRBV5-1
CDR3 length: 14
J gene: TRBJ2-7
CDR3 protein: CASRRRGNIYEQYF
CDR3 DNA: TGCGCCAGCAGACGCAGGGGGAATATCTACGAGCAGTACTTC

D gene: TRBD1
clone size: once
V gene: TRBV5-1
CDR3 length: 15
J gene: TRBJ2-7
CDR3 protein: CASSSGDRESGEQYF
CDR3 DNA: TGCGCCAGCAGCTCAGGGGACAGGGAATCCGGAGAGCAGTACTTC

D gene: .
clone size: .
V gene: TRBV28
CDR3 length: 15
J gene: TRBJ2-7
CDR3 protein: CAADSRDGDSYEQYF
CDR3 DNA: TGTGCCGCAGACTCACGGGATGGGGACTCCTACGAGCAGTACTTC

D gene: TRBD1
clone size: .
V gene: TRBV9
CDR3 length: 15
J gene: TRBJ1-2
CDR3 protein: CASSLTGGASYGYAF
CDR3 DNA: TGTGCCAGCAGCTTAACAGGGGGCGCTTCCTATGGCTACGCCTTC

D gene: .
clone size: .
V gene: TRBV7-5
CDR3 length: 17
J gene: TRBJ1-4
CDR3 protein: CVRSFKSRGRRNEKLFF
CDR3 DNA: TGTGTCAGAAGCTTTAAAAGCAGGGGGCGTAGAAATGAAAAACTGTTTTTT

D gene: .
clone size: once
V gene: TRBV6-5
CDR3 length: 13
J gene: TRBJ1-2
CDR3 protein: CATLQGPKSLYTF
CDR3 DNA: TGTGCCACCCTACAGGGCCCTAAGTCCCTTTACACCTTC

D gene: TRBD1
clone size: .
V gene: TRBV5-1
CDR3 length: 18
J gene: TRBJ1-4
CDR3 protein: CASSLVVHRGTTNEKLFF
CDR3 DNA: TGCGCCAGCAGCTTGGTTGTGCACAGGGGGACAACTAATGAAAAACTGTTTTTT